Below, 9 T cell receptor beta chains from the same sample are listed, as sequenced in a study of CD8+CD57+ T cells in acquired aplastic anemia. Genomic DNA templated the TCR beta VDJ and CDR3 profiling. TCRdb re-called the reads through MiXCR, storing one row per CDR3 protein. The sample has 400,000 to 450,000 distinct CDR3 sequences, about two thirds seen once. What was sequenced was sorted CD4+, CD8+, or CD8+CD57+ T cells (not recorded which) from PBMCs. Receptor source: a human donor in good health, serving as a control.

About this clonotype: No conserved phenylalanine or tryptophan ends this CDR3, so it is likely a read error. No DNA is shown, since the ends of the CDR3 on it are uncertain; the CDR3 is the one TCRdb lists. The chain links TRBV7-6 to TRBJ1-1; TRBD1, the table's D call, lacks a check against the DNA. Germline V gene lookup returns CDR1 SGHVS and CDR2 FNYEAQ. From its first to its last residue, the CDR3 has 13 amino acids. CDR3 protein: CASSLMVHGGDTQ.

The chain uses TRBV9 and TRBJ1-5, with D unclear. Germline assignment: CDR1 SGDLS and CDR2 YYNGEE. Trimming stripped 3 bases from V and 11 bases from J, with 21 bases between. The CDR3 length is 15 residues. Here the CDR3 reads CASSDASGSVETQHF. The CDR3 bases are TGTGCCAGCAGCGACGCTTCCGGCAGCGTAGAGACCCAGCATTTT.

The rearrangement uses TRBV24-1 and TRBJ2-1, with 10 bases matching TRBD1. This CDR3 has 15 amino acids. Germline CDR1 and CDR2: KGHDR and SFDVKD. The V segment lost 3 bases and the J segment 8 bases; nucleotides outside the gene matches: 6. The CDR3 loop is CATSDDGQGGDEQFF. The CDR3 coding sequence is TGTGCCACCAGTGATGACGGACAGGGGGGAGATGAGCAGTTCTTC.

This chain's CDR3 is CASSPRRQYTDTQYF. The CDR3 region has the DNA TGTGCCAGCAGCCCCCGGAGACAGTACACAGATACGCAGTATTTT. The V gene is TRBV19, the J gene TRBJ2-3, with D possibly TRBD1 on 5 matching bases. Trimming shortened V by 9 bases and J by 2 bases, and 18 bases separated the two germline ends. The germline CDR1 and CDR2 sequences are LNHDA and SQIVND (reference sequence). This CDR3 region has 15 residues.

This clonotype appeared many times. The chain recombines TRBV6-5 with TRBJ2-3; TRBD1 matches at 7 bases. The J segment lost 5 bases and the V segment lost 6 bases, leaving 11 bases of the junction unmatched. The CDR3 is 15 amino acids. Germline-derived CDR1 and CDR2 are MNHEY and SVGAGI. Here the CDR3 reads CASRRQGVSLDTQYF. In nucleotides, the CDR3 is TGTGCCAGCAGGAGACAGGGTGTCTCTTTAGATACGCAGTATTTT.

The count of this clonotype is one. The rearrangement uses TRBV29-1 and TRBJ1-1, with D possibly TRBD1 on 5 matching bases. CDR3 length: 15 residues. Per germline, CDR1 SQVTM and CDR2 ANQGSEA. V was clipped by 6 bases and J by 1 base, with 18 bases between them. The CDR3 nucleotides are TGCAGCGTACTAGGGGAGGGACGGGCGAACACTGAAGCTTTCTTT. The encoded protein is CSVLGEGRANTEAFF.

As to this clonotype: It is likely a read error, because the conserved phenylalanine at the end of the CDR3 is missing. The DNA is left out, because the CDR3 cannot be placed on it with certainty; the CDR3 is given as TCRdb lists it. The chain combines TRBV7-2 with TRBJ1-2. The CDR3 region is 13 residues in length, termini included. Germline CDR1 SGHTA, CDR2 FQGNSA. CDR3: CASSYAAGGQNEQ.

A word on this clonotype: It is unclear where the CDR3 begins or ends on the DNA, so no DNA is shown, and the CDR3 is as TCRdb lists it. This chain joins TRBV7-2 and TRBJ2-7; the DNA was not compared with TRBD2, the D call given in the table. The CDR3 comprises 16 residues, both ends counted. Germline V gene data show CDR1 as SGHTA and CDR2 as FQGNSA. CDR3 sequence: CASSLTGGREQYVQYF.

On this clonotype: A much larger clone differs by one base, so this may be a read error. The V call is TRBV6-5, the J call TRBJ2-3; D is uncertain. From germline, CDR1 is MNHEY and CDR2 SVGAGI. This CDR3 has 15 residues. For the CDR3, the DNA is TGTGCCAGCAGTCGTAACTCGTACGACACAGATGCGCAGTATTTT. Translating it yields CASSRNSYDTDAQYF.